These 26 T cell receptor beta chains share one sample of origin, sequenced in a study of blood T cells in healthy people across ages. Then a second PCR, running about 6 to 11 cycles, was carried out with a sample-barcoded 5' primer and a J-beta primer mix. TCRdb reprocessed the 5' RACE reads via MiXCR and lists one record per CDR3 protein. The sample lists roughly 730,000 distinct CDR3 sequences; 56% were seen once. Sequenced: blood. The receptors shown here come from a man aged 35 to 55 in good health.

This clonotype appeared a few times. V and J are TRBV15 and TRBJ2-7, with 7 bases fitting TRBD1. Per the germline V gene, CDR1 is LNHNV and CDR2 is YYDKDF (reference sequence). Germline trimming cut 8 bases from V and 1 base from J; bases unmatched to any gene: 5. This CDR3 has 13 residues. The CDR3 sequence: CATGRDRSYEQYF. CDR3 bases: TGTGCCACCGGTAGGGACAGATCCTACGAGCAGTACTTC.

This chain connects TRBV27 to TRBJ1-2; tentatively, D is TRBD1 (6 bases). Trimming took 6 bases from V and 4 from J, leaving 21 bases between them. The germline V gene has CDR1 MNHEY and CDR2 SMNVEV (reference sequence). The CDR3 covers 16 residues. CDR3 sequence (DNA): TGTGCCAGCAGCTACGGACAGAGAAGGGGCGGCTATGGCTACACCTTC. Protein sequence: CASSYGQRRGGYGYTF.

The genes are TRBV18 and TRBJ2-5, with 13 bases fitting TRBD2. Germline CDR1 is KGHSH and CDR2 is LQKENI. The CDR3 spans 17 residues. The J segment lost 5 bases and the V segment lost 3 bases, leaving 9 bases of the junction unmatched. In DNA, the CDR3 is TGTGCCAGCTCACCTCGGACTAGCGGGAGAACGGTGGAGACCCAGTACTTC. It codes for CASSPRTSGRTVETQYF.

The CDR3 sequence is CASSDRASYEQYF. CDR3 coding DNA: TGTGCCAGCAGTGACCGAGCCAGCTACGAGCAGTACTTC. The rearrangement joins TRBV27 to TRBJ2-7; D remains unclear. The CDR3 contains 13 residues. Germline V CDR1 and CDR2: MNHEY, SMNVEV (reference sequence). V lost 5 bases to trimming and J lost 3 bases, with 11 bases between them.

This clonotype occurred a few times. The gene calls are TRBV7-2 and TRBJ2-7; 9 positions agree with TRBD1. Germline CDR1 is SGHTA and CDR2 is FQGNSA. The CDR3 is 15 residues long. Unmatched junction bases numbered 18, after V lost 6 bases and J lost 12 bases. The CDR3 is CASSPPGQGSNGRYF. The CDR3 DNA reads as TGTGCCAGCAGTCCGCCGGGACAGGGATCAAATGGAAGGTACTTC.

The chain has TRBV6-4 and TRBJ2-7; D is perhaps TRBD1 or TRBD2 (5 bases each). The length of the CDR3 is 13 residues. In germline, CDR1 is MRHNA, CDR2 SNTAGT. Trimming pared 7 bases from V and 6 bases from J, leaving 16 bases between. DNA of the CDR3: TGTGCCAGCAAGTTGTGGGGGAAGCCCGAGCAGTACTTC. Its translation is CASKLWGKPEQYF.

This clonotype was detected a few times. V usage is TRBV15 and J usage is TRBJ2-3; no firm D call. CDR1 LNHNV and CDR2 YYDKDF come from the germline V gene (reference sequence). This CDR3 contains 13 residues. V lost 2 bases to trimming and J lost 7 bases, with 10 bases between them. CDR3 loop: CATSRPERNTQYF. The CDR3 region has the DNA TGTGCCACCAGCAGACCAGAACGTAATACGCAGTATTTT.

This chain links TRBV25-1 with TRBJ2-3, with D possibly being TRBD2 (6 bases). CDR3 length: 11 residues. The V gene lost 8 bases and the J gene lost 9 bases, with 12 bases spanning the gap. Germline lookup yields CDR1 MGHDK and CDR2 SYGVNS. This CDR3 reads CASGRKGTQYF. CDR3 nucleotides: TGTGCCAGCGGGAGGAAGGGGACGCAGTATTTT.

The J gene is TRBJ1-4, the V gene TRBV12-3 or TRBV12-4, with D perhaps matching TRBD1 (6 bases). CDR3 length equals 14 residues. V shed 6 bases and J shed 3 bases, with 11 bases lying between them. Here the CDR3 reads CASSYGQSNEKLFF. As DNA, the CDR3 is TGTGCCAGCAGCTACGGACAGTCTAATGAAAAACTGTTTTTT.

The chain recombines TRBV7-3 with TRBJ1-1; perhaps TRBD1 as D (5 bases). Looked up from germline, CDR1 is SGHTA and CDR2 is FQGTGA. The CDR3 is made up of 14 amino acids. Deletions cut 5 bases from V and 6 bases from J, with 16 bases between. This chain's CDR3 is CASSPRLGGAEAFF. The CDR3 DNA follows: TGTGCCAGCAGCCCCCGTCTGGGAGGGGCTGAAGCTTTCTTT. The full variable domain, its missing parts supplied by reference TRBV7-3 and TRBJ1-1, is GAGVSQTPSNKVTEKGKYVELRCDPISGHTALYWYRQSLGQGPEFLIYFQGTGAADDSGLPNDRFFAVRPEGSVSTLKIQRTERGDSAVYLCASSPRLGGAEAFFGQGTRLTVV.

This chain joins TRBV28 and TRBJ2-5, with D possibly being TRBD1 or TRBD2 (5 bases each). Trimming removed 8 bases at V and 1 base at J, with 11 bases between. Germline CDR1 reads MDHEN; CDR2 reads SYDVKM. The CDR3 is 13 residues long. The CDR3 nucleotides read TGTGCCAGCGTCCGTGGGGGCCAAGAGACCCAGTACTTC. This codes for CASVRGGQETQYF.

The chain links TRBV5-1 to TRBJ2-1; 8 nucleotides agree with TRBD2. CDR3 length equals 15 residues. After removal of 0 bases from V and 5 bases from J, the junction contained 4 bases not matched to a gene. Per the germline V gene, CDR1 is SGHRS and CDR2 is YFSETQ. Here the CDR3 reads CASSLVGLGDNEQFF. The CDR3 bases are TGCGCCAGCAGCTTGGTGGGACTAGGTGACAATGAGCAGTTCTTC.

The J gene is TRBJ2-5, the V gene TRBV7-2; D unclear. CDR3 size: 14 residues. Per the germline V gene, CDR1 is SGHTA and CDR2 is FQGNSA. Trimming left V 2 bases short and J 2 bases short, with 9 bases between. CDR3 sequence (DNA): TGTGCCAGCAGCTTAAAATGGGGACAAGAGACCCAGTACTTC. Translating gives CASSLKWGQETQYF.

This clonotype was picked up a small number of times. The chain links TRBV5-4 to TRBJ2-7; no clear D. The DNA end lines up better with TRBJ2-5; the J call may be wrong. Germline V CDR1 and CDR2: SGHNT, YYREEE (reference sequence). The CDR3 is made up of 15 amino acids. CDR3 loop: CASSLGLTPMETQYF. CDR3 nucleotides: TGTGCCAGCAGCTTGGGCCTGACGCCTATGGAGACCCAGTACTTC.

J is TRBJ2-1 and V is TRBV10-3, with TRBD1 matching over 7 bases. V gave up 7 bases and J gave up 0 bases; unmatched junction bases: 6. In germline, CDR1 is ENHRY, CDR2 SYGVKD. This CDR3 spans 15 amino acids. CDR3 region: CAIKTGSSSYNEQFF. As DNA, the CDR3 is TGTGCCATCAAGACAGGGTCGAGCTCCTACAATGAGCAGTTCTTC.

V and J are TRBV24-1 and TRBJ2-1, with D possibly matching TRBD2 (6 bases). Trimming took 4 bases from V and 5 from J, leaving 17 bases between them. Germline assignment: CDR1 KGHDR and CDR2 SFDVKD. This CDR3 contains 16 residues. The CDR3 region has the DNA TGTGCCACCAGTGACCCTGCCCGGACTACCGACAATGAGCAGTTCTTC. It translates to CATSDPARTTDNEQFF.

This clonotype was seen more than once but under ten times. The chain has TRBV3-1 and TRBJ1-1, with D maybe TRBD1 (6 bases). The ends were cut back, 6 bases at V and 3 bases at J, with 11 bases in the middle. Germline V gene data show CDR1 as LGHDT and CDR2 as YNNKEL (reference sequence). The CDR3 loop spans 13 amino acids. The CDR3 DNA reads as TGTGCCAGCAGTAGGGGGACGGACACTGAAGCTTTCTTT. This translates into CASSRGTDTEAFF.

The chain joins TRBV5-1 to TRBJ1-1; D is unclear. The CDR3 is 10 residues long. Per the germline V gene, CDR1 is SGHRS and CDR2 is YFSETQ. V dropped 8 bases and J dropped 8 bases, with 10 bases sitting between them. The CDR3 nucleotides are TGCGCCAGTCGAGAGAAAGAAGCTTTCTTT. The encoded protein is CASREKEAFF.

Details on this clonotype: An end of the junction does not agree with germline; a read error may underlie this. This sequence joins TRBV4-3 and TRBJ2-5; a weak D match, TRBD2 (6 bases). From germline, CDR1 is LGHNA and CDR2 YSLEER. The CDR3 sequence is 15 residues long. Here the CDR3 DNA reads TGCGTCAGCAGCCAAGAATCGGGGAGGCCGGAGACCCAGTACTTC. It encodes CVSSQESGRPETQYF.

The chain joins TRBV28 to TRBJ2-7, with D hard to call. The CDR3 consists of 14 residues. V dropped 8 bases and J dropped 4 bases, with 18 bases sitting between them. Germline lookup yields CDR1 MDHEN and CDR2 SYDVKM. The CDR3 reads CASSPDRALYEQYF. In DNA, the CDR3 is TGTGCCAGCTCACCCGACCGGGCTCTGTACGAGCAGTACTTC.

For this clonotype: The CDR3 ends on some other residue instead of the conserved phenylalanine or tryptophan, so this is likely a read error. The chain joins TRBV6-2 or TRBV6-3 to TRBJ2-1, with D perhaps matching TRBD2 (6 bases). V dropped 6 bases and J dropped 0 bases, with 18 bases sitting between them. The CDR3 totals 17 residues. Per the germline V gene, CDR1 is MNHEY and CDR2 is SVGEGT. In nucleotides, the CDR3 is TGTGCCAGCAGCCTAACGAGTGGGGGGAGCTCCTACAATGAGCAGTTCTTA. The encoded protein is CASSLTSGGSSYNEQFL.

A few counts support this clonotype. This chain links TRBV7-2 with TRBJ2-5; D gene ambiguous. Germline V gene sequence: CDR1 SGHTA, CDR2 FQGNSA. Trimming shortened V by 3 bases and J by 0 bases, and 8 bases separated the two germline ends. This CDR3 has 14 amino acids. The chain's CDR3 is CASSFDRYQETQYF. CDR3 DNA: TGTGCCAGCAGCTTCGACCGATACCAAGAGACCCAGTACTTC.

J is TRBJ1-1 and V is TRBV7-9; D not certain. CDR1 and CDR2 from the germline V gene are SEHNR and FQNEAQ (reference sequence). V shed 4 bases and J shed 1 base, with 10 bases lying between them. This CDR3 region has 14 residues. CDR3 protein: CASSSRAGNTEAFF. The CDR3 bases are TGTGCCAGCAGCTCAAGGGCGGGGAACACTGAAGCTTTCTTT.

The chain is built from TRBV12-3 or TRBV12-4 and TRBJ1-6; D is perhaps TRBD1 (6 bases). CDR3 length: 13 residues. Trimming left V 5 bases short and J 13 bases short, with 15 bases between. The CDR3 nucleotides read TGTGCCAGCAGTCCGGGGGGCCGGGAGCCCCTCCACTTT. Translation gives CASSPGGREPLHF.

The chain links TRBV28 to TRBJ2-7, with TRBD1 matching over 7 bases. Germline CDR1 is MDHEN and CDR2 is SYDVKM. CDR3 length equals 16 residues. Losses at the gene ends were 4 bases for V and 0 bases for J; bases not matched to a gene: 9. CDR3 in DNA: TGTGCCAGCAGTTCCACGGGACAGATGAGCTCCTACGAGCAGTACTTC. Protein product: CASSSTGQMSSYEQYF. Full variable domain (outside the CDR3, taken from reference TRBV28 and TRBJ2-7): DVKVTQSSRYLVKRTGEKVFLECVQDMDHENMFWYRQDPGLGLRLIYFSYDVKMKEKGDIPEGYSVSREKKERFSLILESASTNQTSMYLCASSSTGQMSSYEQYFGPGTRLTVT.

On this clonotype itself: The germline gene is not matched at one end of the junction; a read error may be the cause. The V call is TRBV7-8, the J call TRBJ2-3; 8 bases are shared with TRBD2. CDR1 and CDR2 from the germline V gene are SGHVS and FQNEAQ. This CDR3 spans 15 amino acids. CDR3 nucleotides: TGTGCCGGCAGCTTATTCGGGGGGGTCACGGATACGCAGTATTTT. Amino acid sequence: CAGSLFGGVTDTQYF.